A single T cell receptor beta chain is shown here with its context. Germline CDR1 LNHDA, CDR2 SQIVND (reference sequence). The V end lost 3 bases, the J end lost 2 bases, and 14 bases lay between the germline ends. This CDR3 is built from 15 residues. Measured with immunoSEQ multiplex PCR; TCRdb has only the in-frame clones, and not every one. This table has about 270,000 clones, approximately 90% appearing once. The data were obtained in a study of blood T cell repertoires in COVID-19. About the research overall: The cDNA or gDNA used as material had been derived from T cells, B-cell-depleted T cells, or PBMCs.

Participant ages covered about 18 to 95 years across 24 US areas. The chain joins TRBV19 to TRBJ2-7, with D possibly matching TRBD2 (6 bases). The specimen sequenced was PBMCs or T cells enriched from blood (not recorded which). This TCR was sampled from a woman younger than 45 with acute COVID-19. The CDR3 here is CASSIGGVGAYEQYF. In nucleotides, the CDR3 is TGTGCCAGTAGTATCGGCGGGGTCGGCGCCTACGAGCAGTACTTC. Supplemented by reference TRBV19 and TRBJ2-7, the full variable domain reads DGGITQSPKYLFRKEGQNVTLSCEQNLNHDAMYWYRQDPGQGLRLIYYSQIVNDFQKGDIAEGYSVSREKKESFPLTVTSAQKNPTAFYLCASSIGGVGAYEQYFGPGTRLTVT.